These T cell receptor beta chains were read from a single sample in a study of T-cell reconstitution after alpha-beta-depleted transplantation in children. TCRdb processed the PCR reads anew with MiXCR; each CDR3 protein has one entry. Among 29,000 or so distinct CDR3 sequences listed, around 6.3% were seen once. Sequenced here: PBMCs, mostly from graft donor cells, sampled 180 days after TCRalphabeta/CD19-depleted stem cell transplant. These TCRs come from a male patient aged 5 to 17 who had a stem cell transplant for acute myeloid leukemia, so the T cells may come from the graft donor. CDR3s include the opening cysteine and the closing phenylalanine or tryptophan. A D gene is named only where the DNA matches it firmly. Clone size is not always given. Where it is, it says once, few, many or a class for expanded clones.

j_call: TRBJ2-1; cdr3_length: 17; d_call: TRBD2; clone_size: many; v_call: TRBV7-3; cdr3_aa: CASSLPSSGRAGHEQFF; cdr3_nt: TGTGCCAGCAGCCTCCCCTCTAGCGGGAGGGCCGGTCATGAGCAGTTCTTC
j_call: TRBJ1-4; cdr3_length: 14; d_call: .; clone_size: many; v_call: TRBV9; cdr3_aa: CASSPGGMNEKLFF; cdr3_nt: TGTGCCAGCAGCCCCGGGGGGATGAACGAAAAACTGTTTTTT
j_call: TRBJ2-7; cdr3_length: 11; d_call: TRBD1; clone_size: many; v_call: TRBV29-1; cdr3_aa: CSARTGYEQYF; cdr3_nt: TGCAGCGCCAGGACAGGGTACGAGCAGTACTTC
j_call: TRBJ1-6; cdr3_length: 15; d_call: TRBD1; clone_size: many; v_call: TRBV6-1; cdr3_aa: CASSPTGALNSPLHF; cdr3_nt: TGTGCCAGCAGCCCCACAGGGGCCCTTAATTCACCCCTCCACTTT
j_call: TRBJ1-2; cdr3_length: 16; d_call: TRBD1; clone_size: many; v_call: TRBV6-5; cdr3_aa: CATKTDRAGVNYGYTF; cdr3_nt: TGTGCCACCAAGACGGACAGGGCGGGCGTTAACTATGGCTACACCTTC
j_call: TRBJ2-7; cdr3_length: 15; d_call: TRBD1; clone_size: many; v_call: TRBV20-1; cdr3_aa: CSAPTGDRGSYEQYF; cdr3_nt: TGCAGTGCTCCAACCGGGGACAGGGGATCCTACGAGCAGTACTTC
j_call: TRBJ2-7; cdr3_length: 13; d_call: .; clone_size: many; v_call: TRBV10-3; cdr3_aa: CAIRRQGGYEQYF; cdr3_nt: TGTGCCATCAGGAGACAGGGAGGGTACGAGCAGTACTTC
j_call: TRBJ2-3; cdr3_length: 13; d_call: .; clone_size: many; v_call: TRBV6-6; cdr3_aa: CASKDGITDTQYF; cdr3_nt: TGTGCCAGCAAGGACGGGATCACAGATACGCAGTATTTT
j_call: TRBJ2-3; cdr3_length: 14; d_call: .; clone_size: many; v_call: TRBV15; cdr3_aa: CATSRGQQTDTQYF; cdr3_nt: TGTGCCACCAGCAGAGGGCAGCAAACAGATACGCAGTATTTT
j_call: TRBJ1-5; cdr3_length: 17; d_call: TRBD1; clone_size: many; v_call: TRBV29-1; cdr3_aa: CSVRSRGTGYSNQPQHF; cdr3_nt: TGCAGCGTCCGTTCAAGAGGGACAGGGTATAGCAATCAGCCCCAGCATTTT
j_call: TRBJ2-3; cdr3_length: 16; d_call: .; clone_size: many; v_call: TRBV20-1; cdr3_aa: CSAYTRESSSTDTQYF; cdr3_nt: TGCAGTGCGTATACTAGAGAATCCTCTAGCACAGATACGCAGTATTTT
j_call: TRBJ2-7; cdr3_length: 15; d_call: TRBD2; clone_size: many; v_call: TRBV30; cdr3_aa: CAWSGDGGRYYEQYF; cdr3_nt: TGTGCCTGGAGTGGGGATGGCGGGAGATACTACGAGCAGTACTTC
j_call: TRBJ2-7; cdr3_length: 15; d_call: TRBD2; clone_size: many; v_call: TRBV6-2/TRBV6-3; cdr3_aa: CASSSQREISYEQYF; cdr3_nt: TGTGCCAGCAGTTCGCAGCGGGAGATTTCCTACGAGCAGTACTTC
j_call: TRBJ1-1; cdr3_length: 13; d_call: .; clone_size: .; v_call: TRBV12-3/TRBV12-4; cdr3_aa: CASNAARATEAFF; cdr3_nt: TGTGCCAGCAACGCCGCCAGGGCAACTGAAGCTTTCTTT
j_call: TRBJ2-1; cdr3_length: 15; d_call: TRBD2; clone_size: once; v_call: TRBV11-2; cdr3_aa: CASSWLAGGRNEQFF; cdr3_nt: TGTGCCAGCAGCTGGCTAGCGGGGGGCAGAAATGAGCAGTTCTTC
j_call: TRBJ1-3; cdr3_length: 15; d_call: .; clone_size: many; v_call: TRBV28; cdr3_aa: CASSLRRNSGNTIYF; cdr3_nt: TGTGCCAGCAGTTTAAGGAGGAACTCTGGAAACACCATATATTTT